This TCR beta chain was captured by sequencing in a study of blood T cell repertoires in COVID-19. The CDR3 runs 14 residues. With 2 bases clipped from V and 4 bases from J, the junction kept 6 bases outside the gene matches. Germline CDR1 SQVTM, CDR2 ANQGSEA. Followed longitudinally, the Seattle patients had been enrolled during active infection. Per the original data handling: From reference gene primer amplification, estimates of nucleated cell counts were derived. The table came from immunoSEQ multiplex PCR; TCRdb's copy has only in-frame clones and leaves some out. The V and J calls and clone size were taken over from that table, and D and trimming were inferred from the DNA. The table has roughly 180,000 clones, about 85% seen once.

The receptor was isolated from a woman aged 45-65 years with COVID-19, enrolled during active disease. The rearrangement joins TRBV29-1 to TRBJ2-3, with 7 bases aligning to TRBD1. The source material was peripheral blood. In DNA form, the CDR3 reads TGCAGCGTTGAAAAGTTAGGGGGCGCAGATACGCAGTATTTT. This codes for CSVEKLGGADTQYF.